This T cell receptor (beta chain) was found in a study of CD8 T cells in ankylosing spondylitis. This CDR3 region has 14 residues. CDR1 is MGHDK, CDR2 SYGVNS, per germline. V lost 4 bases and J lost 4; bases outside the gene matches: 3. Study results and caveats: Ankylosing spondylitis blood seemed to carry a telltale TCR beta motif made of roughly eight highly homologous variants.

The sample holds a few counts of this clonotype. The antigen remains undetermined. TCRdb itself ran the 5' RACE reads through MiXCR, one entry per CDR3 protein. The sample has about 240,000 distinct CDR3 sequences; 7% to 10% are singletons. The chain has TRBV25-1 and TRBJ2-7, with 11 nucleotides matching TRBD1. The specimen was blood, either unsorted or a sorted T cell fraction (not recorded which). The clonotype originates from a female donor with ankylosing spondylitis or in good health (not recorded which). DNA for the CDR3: TGTGCCAGCAGTGCGGGACAGGGGGTATACGAGCAGTACTTC. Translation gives CASSAGQGVYEQYF.